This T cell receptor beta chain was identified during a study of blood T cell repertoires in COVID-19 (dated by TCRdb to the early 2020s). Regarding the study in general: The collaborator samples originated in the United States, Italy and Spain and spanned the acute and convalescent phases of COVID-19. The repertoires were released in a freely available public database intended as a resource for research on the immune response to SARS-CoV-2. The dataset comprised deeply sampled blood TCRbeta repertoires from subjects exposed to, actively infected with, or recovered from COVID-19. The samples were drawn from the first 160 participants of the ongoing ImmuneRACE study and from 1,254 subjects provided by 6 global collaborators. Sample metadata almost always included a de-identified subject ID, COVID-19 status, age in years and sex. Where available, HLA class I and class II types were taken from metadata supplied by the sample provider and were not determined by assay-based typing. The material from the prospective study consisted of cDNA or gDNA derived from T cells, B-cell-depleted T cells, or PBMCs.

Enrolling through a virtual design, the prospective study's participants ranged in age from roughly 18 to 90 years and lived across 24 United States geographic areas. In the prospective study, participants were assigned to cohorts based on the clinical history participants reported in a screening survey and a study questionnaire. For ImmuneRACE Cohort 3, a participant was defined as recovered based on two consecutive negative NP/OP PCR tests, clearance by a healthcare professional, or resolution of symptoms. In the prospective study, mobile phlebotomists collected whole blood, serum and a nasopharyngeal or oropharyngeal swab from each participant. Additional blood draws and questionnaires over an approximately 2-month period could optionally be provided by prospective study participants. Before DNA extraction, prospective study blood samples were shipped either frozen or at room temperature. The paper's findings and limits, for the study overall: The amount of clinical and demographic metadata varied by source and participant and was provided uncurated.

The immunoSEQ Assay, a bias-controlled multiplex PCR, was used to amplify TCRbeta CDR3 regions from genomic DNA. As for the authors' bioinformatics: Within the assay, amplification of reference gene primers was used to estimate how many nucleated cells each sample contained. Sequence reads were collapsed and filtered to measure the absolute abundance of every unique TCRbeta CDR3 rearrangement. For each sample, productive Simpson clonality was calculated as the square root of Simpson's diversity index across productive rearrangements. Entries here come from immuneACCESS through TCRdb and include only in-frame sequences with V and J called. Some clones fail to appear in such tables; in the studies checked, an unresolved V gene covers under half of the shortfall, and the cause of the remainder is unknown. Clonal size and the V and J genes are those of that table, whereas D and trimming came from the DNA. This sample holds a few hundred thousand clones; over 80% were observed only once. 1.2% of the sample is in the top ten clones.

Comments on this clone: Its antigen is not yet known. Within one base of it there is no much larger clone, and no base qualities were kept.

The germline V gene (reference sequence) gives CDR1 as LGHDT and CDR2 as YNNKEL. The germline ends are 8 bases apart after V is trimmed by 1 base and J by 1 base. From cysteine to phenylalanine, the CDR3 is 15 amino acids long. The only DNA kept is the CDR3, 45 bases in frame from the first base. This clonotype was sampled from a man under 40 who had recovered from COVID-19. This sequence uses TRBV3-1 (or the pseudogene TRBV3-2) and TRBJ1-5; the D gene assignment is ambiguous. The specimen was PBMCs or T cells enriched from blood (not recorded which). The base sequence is TGTGCCAGCAGCCAAGGTGACACCAGCAATCAGCCCCAGCATTTT. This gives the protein CASSQGDTSNQPQHF.